The 32 T cell receptor beta chains presented below share a single source sample, sequenced in a study of CD8+ T cells in alopecia areata. Following extraction, RNA underwent reverse transcription to cDNA, which served as the sequencing template. Sequencing was performed with immunoSEQ multiplex PCR; in TCRdb, only in-frame clones are kept and a portion is missing. The data contain about 250,000 clones, less than 80% of them singletons. This specimen was CD4+ T cells sorted from blood, taken at week 0. Receptors originate from a human donor with alopecia areata.

This clone was observed a few times. The rearrangement links TRBV7-8 to TRBJ2-5; D is undetermined. V was pared by 7 bases and J by 2 bases, with 8 bases between. CDR3 size: 12 residues. Germline CDR1 reads SGHVS; CDR2 reads FQNEAQ. The CDR3, as DNA: TGTGCCAGCACCCCAGCACAAGAGACCCAGTACTTC. The encoded protein is CASTPAQETQYF.

The rearrangement joins TRBV29-1 to TRBJ2-6; D not resolved. This CDR3 has 15 amino acids. The germline CDR1 and CDR2 sequences are SQVTM and ANQGSEA. Trimming removed 4 bases from V and 3 bases from J, with 13 bases in between. The CDR3 reads CSVVVPRSGANVLTF. The CDR3, as DNA: TGCAGCGTTGTGGTCCCCAGAAGTGGGGCCAACGTCCTGACTTTC.

In its sample, this clone was seen a few times. The chain links TRBV30 to TRBJ1-1, with a possible D match to TRBD1 (6 bases). CDR1 and CDR2 (germline): GTSNPN, SVGIG (reference sequence). The V end lost 3 bases, the J end lost 4 bases, and 18 bases lay between the germline ends. The CDR3 covers 15 residues. CDR3 in DNA: TGTGCCTGGAGGATGGCAGGGGAGCGTGGCACTGAAGCTTTCTTT. As protein: CAWRMAGERGTEAFF.

In its sample, this clone was seen once. The chain links TRBV18 to TRBJ2-3; D possibly corresponds to TRBD2 (5 bases). V shed 2 bases and J shed 1 base, with 10 bases lying between them. Germline V gives CDR1 KGHSH, CDR2 LQKENI. The CDR3 is made up of 15 amino acids. The CDR3 region is CASSPAGVGTDTQYF. CDR3 DNA sequence: TGTGCCAGCTCACCAGCCGGGGTGGGCACAGATACGCAGTATTTT.

The chain employs TRBV11-2 and TRBJ1-4; D is unresolved. Germline loops: CDR1 SGHAT, CDR2 FQNNGV. Deletions cut 0 bases from V and 8 bases from J, with 19 bases between. The CDR3 loop spans 17 amino acids. The CDR3 is CASSLDLSPEKSEKLFF. CDR3 in DNA: TGTGCCAGCAGCTTAGATCTGAGCCCAGAGAAGTCCGAAAAACTGTTTTTT.

This clone was seen a few times. The chain recombines TRBV29-1 with TRBJ2-5; no reliable D call. CDR1 and CDR2 from the germline V gene are SQVTM and ANQGSEA. V was shortened by 7 bases and J by 5 bases, with 8 bases between the two germline ends. CDR3 length equals 10 residues. The CDR3 sequence: CSGMKETQYF. The CDR3 nucleotides are TGCAGCGGGATGAAGGAGACCCAGTACTTC.

The J gene is TRBJ2-1, the V gene TRBV7-6, with unresolved D. Trimming cost V 0 bases and J 5 bases, with 8 bases left between them. This CDR3 contains 14 residues. The V gene's germline CDR1 is SGHVS and CDR2 FNYEAQ. The CDR3 sequence is CASSLAGSHNEQFF. In DNA form, the CDR3 reads TGTGCCAGCAGCTTAGCAGGCAGTCACAATGAGCAGTTCTTC.

The chain couples TRBV6-5 to TRBJ1-1; 7 bases fit TRBD1. V lost 5 bases, J lost 1 base, and 1 base stayed unmatched. Germline CDR1 MNHEY, CDR2 SVGAGI. The CDR3 totals 13 residues. CDR3 nucleotide sequence: TGTGCCAGCAGTGACAGGGCGAACACTGAAGCTTTCTTT. It specifies CASSDRANTEAFF.

The V gene is TRBV5-6, the J gene TRBJ2-7; 8 positions agree with TRBD2. Germline CDR1 reads SGHDT; CDR2 reads YYEEEE. J lost 4 bases, V lost 3 bases, and 15 bases had no gene match. The CDR3 has 17 amino acids. The CDR3 region is CASSSSAPLAGEYEQYF. The DNA of the CDR3 is TGTGCCAGCAGCTCGAGTGCTCCGCTAGCGGGTGAATACGAGCAGTACTTC. The full variable domain, in which reference TRBV5-6 and TRBJ2-7 provide the parts outside the CDR3, is DAGVTQSPTHLIKTRGQQVTLRCSPKSGHDTVSWYQQALGQGPQFIFQYYEEEERQRGNFPDRFSGHQFPNYSSELNVNALLLGDSALYLCASSSSAPLAGEYEQYFGPGTRLTVT.

The CDR3 DNA follows: TGCAGCGTTGATTCCTGGAGGACGGGGCTCACAGATACGCAGTATTTT. It specifies CSVDSWRTGLTDTQYF. This sequence joins TRBV29-1 and TRBJ2-3; D possibly uses TRBD1 or TRBD2 (5 bases each). Germline CDR1 SQVTM, CDR2 ANQGSEA. The CDR3 spans 16 residues. Trimming took 3 bases from V and 2 from J, leaving 18 bases between them.

Points on this clone: Different DNA sequences within this sample yield the same CDR3. V and J are TRBV5-1 and TRBJ1-2, with no clear D. This CDR3 is 13 amino acids long. The ends were cut back, 0 bases at V and 3 bases at J, with 6 bases in the middle. Germline loops: CDR1 SGHRS, CDR2 YFSETQ. The CDR3 loop reads CASSLEGDYGYTF. The CDR3, as DNA: TGCGCCAGCAGCTTGGAAGGCGACTATGGCTACACCTTC.

The gene calls are TRBV15 and TRBJ2-1; 8 bases are shared with TRBD1. Trimming at V came to 1 base and at J to 7 bases, leaving 0 bases not matched to a gene. The CDR3 length is 13 residues. The V gene's germline CDR1 is LNHNV and CDR2 YYDKDF (reference sequence). The CDR3 region has the DNA TGTGCCACCAGCAGAGGACAGGGGAATGAGCAGTTCTTC. Translating it yields CATSRGQGNEQFF.

The chain uses TRBV9 and TRBJ2-7, with D maybe TRBD1 (5 bases). This CDR3 region has 14 residues. V gave up 1 base and J gave up 0 bases, with 8 bases separating them. Germline-derived CDR1 and CDR2 are SGDLS and YYNGEE. The CDR3 here is CASSVTQGSYEQYF. The CDR3 DNA reads TGTGCCAGCAGCGTAACGCAGGGCTCCTACGAGCAGTACTTC.

On this clone itself: At one of its ends the junction is not consistent with the germline gene, which may arise from a read error. This sequence joins TRBV7-7 and TRBJ2-3, with 8 bases that match TRBD1. Germline CDR1 is SSHAT and CDR2 is FNYEAQ (reference sequence). The CDR3 covers 14 residues. DNA of the CDR3: TGTGCTAGCAGCCCGGACAGGGACACAGATACGCAGTATTTT. Protein: CASSPDRDTDTQYF.

The V gene is TRBV6-5, the J gene TRBJ2-7; the match to TRBD2 covers 10 bases. V shed 4 bases and J 3 bases; nucleotides not matched to a gene: 0. The CDR3 runs 13 residues. Germline CDR1 is MNHEY and CDR2 is SVGAGI. The CDR3: CASSWTSGYEQYF. CDR3 bases: TGTGCCAGCAGTTGGACTAGCGGCTACGAGCAGTACTTC.

This clone has just one count. The chain recombines TRBV7-6 with TRBJ2-7, with D unresolved. Germline lookup yields CDR1 SGHVS and CDR2 FNYEAQ. V was clipped by 1 base and J by 0 bases, with 13 bases between them. The length of the CDR3 is 16 residues. The CDR3 DNA sequence: TGTGCCAGCAGCTTAGTAGGTCCCCGATCCTCCTACGAGCAGTACTTC. This gives the protein CASSLVGPRSSYEQYF.

The CDR3 sequence is CASSQGQSDSPLHF. The CDR3 region has the DNA TGCGCCAGCAGCCAGGGACAGTCTGATTCACCCCTCCACTTT. The chain combines TRBV4-3 with TRBJ1-6, with 7 nucleotides matching TRBD1. J gave up 8 bases and V 3 bases, and 4 bases lay outside the gene matches. Germline CDR1 and CDR2: LGHNA and YSLEER. This CDR3 comprises 14 residues.

V gene TRBV30 combines with J gene TRBJ2-3; possible D gene TRBD1, 6 bases. Germline V lookup: CDR1 GTSNPN, CDR2 SVGIG (reference sequence). Trimming cost V 2 bases and J 4 bases, with 10 bases left between them. The CDR3 covers 13 residues. CDR3 loop: CAWSIQGADTQYF. CDR3 nucleotide sequence: TGTGCCTGGAGTATACAGGGCGCAGATACGCAGTATTTT.

The count of this clone is one. This chain links TRBV30 with TRBJ1-3, with TRBD1 as a possible D gene (6 bases). V lost 0 bases to trimming and J lost 3 bases, with 9 bases between them. This CDR3 region has 14 residues. Germline V gene data show CDR1 as GTSNPN and CDR2 as SVGIG (reference sequence). CDR3 protein: CAWSVGGDGNTIYF. CDR3 sequence (DNA): TGTGCCTGGAGTGTCGGGGGCGATGGAAACACCATATATTTT.

CDR3 coding DNA: TGCAGCGTTGGATCAGGGTTAGCGTACGAGCAGTACTTC. Protein sequence: CSVGSGLAYEQYF. The chain uses TRBV29-1 and TRBJ2-7, with D perhaps matching TRBD1 or TRBD2 (5 bases each). Trimming left V 4 bases short and J 4 bases short, with 14 bases between. CDR3 length equals 13 residues. From germline, CDR1 is SQVTM and CDR2 ANQGSEA.

The chain links TRBV30 to TRBJ1-4; D remains ambiguous. The CDR3 contains 15 residues. V was trimmed by 0 bases and J by 5 bases, leaving 13 bases between them. Germline values: CDR1 GTSNPN, CDR2 SVGIG (reference sequence). The CDR3 is CAWSVDTLPNEKLFF. In DNA, the CDR3 is TGTGCCTGGAGTGTAGACACCCTTCCCAATGAAAAACTGTTTTTT.

The chain uses TRBV29-1 and TRBJ2-2, with D tentatively TRBD1 or TRBD2 (5 bases each). From germline, CDR1 is SQVTM and CDR2 ANQGSEA. V dropped 7 bases and J dropped 5 bases, with 14 bases sitting between them. The CDR3 is 13 residues long. The CDR3 DNA is TGCAGCGCGGGAAGGGGACCTACCGGGGAGCTGTTTTTT. Encoded protein: CSAGRGPTGELFF.

V gene TRBV10-3 combines with J gene TRBJ1-6; 10 nucleotides match TRBD1. This CDR3 has 15 residues. V trimming: 6 bases; J trimming: 8 bases; junction bases outside the gene matches: 7. Germline CDR1 ENHRY, CDR2 SYGVKD. The CDR3 sequence is CAISGTGAEDSPLHF. In nucleotides, the CDR3 is TGTGCCATCAGCGGGACAGGGGCAGAGGATTCACCCCTCCACTTT.

This chain uses TRBV30 with TRBJ1-2, with D unresolved. Trimming took off 7 bases at V and 4 bases at J, with 7 bases between the two ends. The germline gives CDR1 GTSNPN, CDR2 SVGIG (reference sequence). This CDR3 spans 10 amino acids. CDR3 nucleotide sequence: TGTGCCTTGTGGGCCTATGGCTACACCTTC. This encodes CALWAYGYTF.

The chain links TRBV19 to TRBJ1-1; the D is unclear. Trimming stripped 3 bases from V and 11 bases from J, with 13 bases between. This CDR3 contains 12 residues. Germline CDR1 reads LNHDA; CDR2 reads SQIVND (reference sequence). Here the CDR3 reads CASSMGNSVAFF. For the CDR3, the DNA is TGTGCCAGTAGTATGGGGAACAGTGTTGCTTTCTTT.

The V and J genes are TRBV29-1 and TRBJ2-6; unclear D gene. Trimming stripped 4 bases from V and 0 bases from J, with 7 bases between. The CDR3 contains 14 residues. In germline, CDR1 is SQVTM, CDR2 ANQGSEA. The CDR3 sequence: CSVAAFSGANVLTF. DNA of the CDR3: TGCAGCGTTGCGGCTTTCTCTGGGGCCAACGTCCTGACTTTC.

The chain carries TRBV2 and TRBJ2-7; D tentatively fits TRBD1 or TRBD2 (5 bases each). V lost 8 bases and J 0 bases, leaving 14 bases between the germline ends. Germline CDR1 reads SNHLY; CDR2 reads FYNNEI. The CDR3 is made up of 14 amino acids. This CDR3 reads CASLYSGSSYEQYF. The CDR3 DNA reads as TGTGCCAGCCTTTACTCAGGGAGCTCCTACGAGCAGTACTTC.

The chain couples TRBV18 to TRBJ2-1, with no clear D. V lost 5 bases, J lost 12 bases, and 11 bases lay in between. The CDR3 is 11 amino acids. Germline CDR1 reads KGHSH; CDR2 reads LQKENI. The CDR3 DNA reads TGTGCCAGCTCAGAAGGGATGAGGCAGTTCTTC. Protein sequence: CASSEGMRQFF.

The chain links TRBV2 to TRBJ2-2, with 8 bases aligning to TRBD1. Germline-derived CDR1 and CDR2 are SNHLY and FYNNEI. The CDR3 has 15 residues. V was clipped by 4 bases and J by 7 bases; unmatched bases: 8. In DNA form, the CDR3 reads TGTGCCAGCAGTGGGAGACAGGGGAGAAACGGGGAGCTGTTTTTT. Encoded protein: CASSGRQGRNGELFF.

The chain carries TRBV25-1 and TRBJ2-5; D possibly matches TRBD1 or TRBD2 (5 bases each). The germline V gene encodes CDR1 MGHDK and CDR2 SYGVNS. The V end was cut by 4 bases, the J end by 1 base, with 13 bases between. This CDR3 has 15 residues. DNA of the CDR3: TGTGCCAGCAGTGCGACCGGGGCCGTCCAAGAGACCCAGTACTTC. Protein product: CASSATGAVQETQYF.

The rearrangement links TRBV12-5 to TRBJ2-1; TRBD2 matches at 8 bases. The germline gives CDR1 LGHNT, CDR2 FRNRAP. The CDR3 has 13 residues. Trimming cost V 10 bases and J 8 bases; bases outside gene matches: 10. The CDR3 coding sequence is TGTGCTACCTCATCCGGGACTAGGGATGAGCAGTTCTTC. This encodes CATSSGTRDEQFF.

Worth noting for this clone: Other nucleotide sequences in the sample specify the same CDR3. The chain recombines TRBV30 with TRBJ2-5; D is undetermined. Trimming cost V 0 bases and J 0 bases, with 5 bases left between them. From germline, CDR1 is GTSNPN and CDR2 SVGIG (reference sequence). This CDR3 comprises 13 residues. DNA for the CDR3: TGTGCCTGGAGTGTTTCGAACCAAGAGACCCAGTACTTC. Translating it yields CAWSVSNQETQYF.